These 23 T cell receptor beta chains share one sample of origin, sequenced in a study of CXCR3-negative and CXCR3-positive naive CD8 T cells. Through 5' RACE with UMI labels, the TRB cDNA libraries were prepared. TCRdb reprocessed the 5' RACE reads and reports one entry per CDR3 protein, with no DNA. The repertoire table contains about 98,000 distinct CDR3 sequences. Regarding the study as a whole: TRB CDR3s of CXCR3-positive naive cells were more hydrophobic than those of CXCR3-negative naive cells.

These receptors are not linked to any known antigen. Input material: naive CXCR3+ CD8+ T cells from blood. Subset meaning: CD45RO-CCR7+CD27+CD95- naive CD8+ T cells expressing CXCR3 (TNR3+). The receptors originated from a human donor in good health. Some clones in this sample may be carry-over from other donors' samples.

V and J are TRBV7-9 and TRBJ2-7; the TCRdb call, TRBD1, lacks DNA for checking. The CDR3 runs to 15 residues. Germline CDR1 and CDR2: SEHNR and FQNEAQ (reference sequence). The CDR3 spells CASSLAWDSSSEQYF.

The rearrangement joins TRBV5-6 to TRBJ2-5; with no DNA, the TCRdb D assignment of TRBD2 cannot be verified. Germline assignment: CDR1 SGHDT and CDR2 YYEEEE. CDR3 length equals 16 residues. CDR3 residues: CASSLGRGGLGETQYF.

The CDR3: CASRGPPIYEQYF. This chain uses TRBV27 with TRBJ2-7. This CDR3 is 13 amino acids long. Germline CDR1 is MNHEY and CDR2 is SMNVEV (reference sequence).

This sequence joins TRBV24-1 and TRBJ2-1; no DNA is available, so the TRBD2 call from TCRdb remains unchecked. The germline V gene has CDR1 KGHDR and CDR2 SFDVKD. CDR3 length: 13 residues. The CDR3: CAVSAGEVNEQFF.

The V and J genes are TRBV2 and TRBJ1-1. The CDR3 has 14 residues. CDR1 SNHLY and CDR2 FYNNEI come from the germline V gene. CDR3 sequence: CASSEATLNTEAFF.

V gene TRBV6-4 combines with J gene TRBJ2-7; TCRdb proposes TRBD1, but this gene call is untestable without DNA. Germline V gene lookup returns CDR1 MRHNA and CDR2 SNTAGT. The CDR3 is made up of 21 amino acids. CDR3 residues: CASSDYPRIGQGPLSTYEQYF.

The genes are TRBV7-9 and TRBJ1-1; the TCRdb call, TRBD1, lacks DNA for checking. The CDR3 spans 16 residues. Germline-derived CDR1 and CDR2 are SEHNR and FQNEAQ (reference sequence). The CDR3 sequence: CASSLWDRGETTEAFF.

This CDR3 is CASSPRATGRHQPQHF. V gene TRBV12-3 or TRBV12-4 combines with J gene TRBJ1-5; TCRdb outputs TRBD1, but without DNA this stays unchecked. This CDR3 has 16 amino acids.

This chain connects TRBV6-1 to TRBJ2-5; as DNA is missing, the TRBD2 call by TCRdb cannot be tested. Per the germline V gene, CDR1 is MNHNS and CDR2 is SASEGT. CDR3 length equals 17 residues. CDR3 loop: CASSGLGERAIQETQYF.

This chain uses TRBV7-9 with TRBJ2-1; the TCRdb D gene call, TRBD1, has no DNA to confirm it. Germline values: CDR1 SEHNR, CDR2 FQNEAQ (reference sequence). This CDR3 is 17 amino acids long. CDR3: CASSLEITGTVYNEQFF.

V usage is TRBV7-2 and J usage is TRBJ2-7; TCRdb calls TRBD2, which cannot be checked without DNA. Germline lookup yields CDR1 SGHTA and CDR2 FQGNSA. This CDR3 contains 14 residues. CDR3 in amino acids: CASSSGLAPYEQYF.

V and J are TRBV4-3 and TRBJ2-7; TCRdb's D call of TRBD2 is untestable without DNA. This CDR3 has 15 residues. Germline V gene lookup returns CDR1 LGHNA and CDR2 YSLEER. The CDR3 spells CASSHGTSGAYKQYF.

CDR3 in amino acids: CSVPPGTRNTTGYGYTF. This rearrangement joins TRBV29-1 to TRBJ1-2; TCRdb picks TRBD1, but there is no DNA to check that call. Germline loops: CDR1 SQVTM, CDR2 ANQGSEA. The CDR3 spans 17 residues.

This sequence joins TRBV7-6 and TRBJ2-5; TCRdb's D call, TRBD1, is unchecked because there is no DNA. The length of the CDR3 is 16 residues. Germline V gene lookup returns CDR1 SGHVS and CDR2 FNYEAQ. The CDR3 sequence: CASSLRTGVNQETQYF.

The chain couples TRBV5-1 to TRBJ2-3; no DNA is available, so the TRBD1 call from TCRdb remains unchecked. Per the germline V gene, CDR1 is SGHRS and CDR2 is YFSETQ. CDR3 size: 16 residues. The CDR3 here is CASSHRTGSSTDTQYF.

This chain uses TRBV20-1 with TRBJ1-2. Germline assignment: CDR1 DFQATT and CDR2 SNEGSKA (reference sequence). The CDR3 is made up of 15 amino acids. The CDR3: CSARDGGGRNYGYTF.

The chain links TRBV25-1 to TRBJ2-7; TCRdb indicates TRBD1, and absent DNA this call remains unverified. The CDR3 contains 18 residues. From germline, CDR1 is MGHDK and CDR2 SYGVNS. CDR3 in amino acids: CATLGGHKAPFFSYEQYF.

The gene calls are TRBV10-3 and TRBJ2-5; the D call from TCRdb, TRBD1, cannot be confirmed without DNA. The CDR3 spans 12 residues. Germline CDR1 is ENHRY and CDR2 is SYGVKD. This CDR3 reads CAIRPPVETQYF.

V and J are TRBV7-9 and TRBJ1-4. Looked up from germline, CDR1 is SEHNR and CDR2 is FQNEAQ (reference sequence). There are 15 residues in the CDR3. The CDR3 region is CASSLRQSWDEKLFF.

The chain is built from TRBV6-2 or TRBV6-3 and TRBJ2-7; TCRdb's assignment of TRBD2 cannot be checked, as there is no DNA. From germline, CDR1 is MNHEY and CDR2 SVGEGT. The CDR3 is made up of 13 amino acids. CDR3: CASGEGENDEQYF.

The chain is built from TRBV20-1 and TRBJ2-2; with no DNA, the TCRdb D assignment of TRBD1 cannot be verified. Germline assignment: CDR1 DFQATT and CDR2 SNEGSKA (reference sequence). The CDR3 has 17 amino acids. CDR3 sequence: CSARTTGEFEGTGELFF.

The chain recombines TRBV20-1 with TRBJ2-3; the D call from TCRdb, TRBD1, cannot be confirmed without DNA. Germline V gene sequence: CDR1 DFQATT, CDR2 SNEGSKA (reference sequence). This CDR3 comprises 15 residues. The CDR3 sequence is CSAYTGGPSTDTQYF.

The rearrangement uses TRBV7-6 and TRBJ2-1. CDR1 is SGHVS, CDR2 FNYEAQ, per germline. The length of the CDR3 is 12 residues. The CDR3 spells CASSLVENEQFF. The full variable domain, with the rest looked up from reference TRBV7-6 and TRBJ2-1, is GAGVSQSPRYKVTKRGQDVALRCDPISGHVSLYWYRQALGQGPEFLTYFNYEAQQDKSGLPNDRFSAERPEGSISTLTIQRTEQRDSAMYRCASSLVENEQFFGPGTRLTVL.